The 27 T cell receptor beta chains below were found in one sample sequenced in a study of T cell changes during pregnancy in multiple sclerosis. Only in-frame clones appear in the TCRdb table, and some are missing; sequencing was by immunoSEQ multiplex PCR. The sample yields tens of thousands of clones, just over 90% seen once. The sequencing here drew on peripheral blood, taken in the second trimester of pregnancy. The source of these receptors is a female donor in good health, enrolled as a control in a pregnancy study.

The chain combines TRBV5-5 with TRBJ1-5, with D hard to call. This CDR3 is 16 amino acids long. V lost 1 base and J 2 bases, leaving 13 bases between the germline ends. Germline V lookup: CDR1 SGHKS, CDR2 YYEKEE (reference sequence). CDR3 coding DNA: TGTGCCAGCAGCTTGTTTCCGGGGATGGGCAATCAGCCCCAGCATTTT. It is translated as CASSLFPGMGNQPQHF. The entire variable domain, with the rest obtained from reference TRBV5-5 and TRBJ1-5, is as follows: DAGVTQSPTHLIKTRGQQVTLRCSPISGHKSVSWYQQVLGQGPQFIFQYYEKEERGRGNFPDRFSARQFPNYSSELNVNALLLGDSALYLCASSLFPGMGNQPQHFGDGTRLSIL.

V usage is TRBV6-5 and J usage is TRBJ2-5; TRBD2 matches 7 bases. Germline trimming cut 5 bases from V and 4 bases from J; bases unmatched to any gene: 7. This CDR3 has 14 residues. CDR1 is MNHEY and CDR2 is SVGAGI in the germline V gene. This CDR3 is CASSRARGGETQYF. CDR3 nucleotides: TGTGCCAGCAGTCGGGCTCGCGGGGGAGAGACCCAGTACTTC.

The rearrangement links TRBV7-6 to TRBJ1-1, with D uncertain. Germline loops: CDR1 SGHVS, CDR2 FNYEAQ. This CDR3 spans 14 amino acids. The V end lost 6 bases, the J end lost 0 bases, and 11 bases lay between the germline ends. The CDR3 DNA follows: TGTGCCAGCAGTGCGGCCGGGATGAACACTGAAGCTTTCTTT. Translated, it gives CASSAAGMNTEAFF.

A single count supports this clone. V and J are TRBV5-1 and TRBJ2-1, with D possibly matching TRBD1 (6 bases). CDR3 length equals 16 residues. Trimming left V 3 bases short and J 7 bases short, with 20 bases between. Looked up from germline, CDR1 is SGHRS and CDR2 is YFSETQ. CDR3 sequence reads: CASSSSKGVTRNEQFF. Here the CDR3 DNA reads TGCGCCAGCAGCTCGTCTAAGGGGGTCACCAGGAATGAGCAGTTCTTC.

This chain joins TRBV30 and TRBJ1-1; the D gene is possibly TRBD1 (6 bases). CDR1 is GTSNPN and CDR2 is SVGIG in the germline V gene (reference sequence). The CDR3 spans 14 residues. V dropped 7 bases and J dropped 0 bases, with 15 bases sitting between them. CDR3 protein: CAYQGPSLNTEAFF. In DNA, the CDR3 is TGTGCCTACCAGGGGCCCAGTCTGAACACTGAAGCTTTCTTT.

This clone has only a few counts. The CDR3 nucleotides read TGTGCCAGCAGTCATGACAGGGTTACTGAAGCTTTCTTT. Translated, it gives CASSHDRVTEAFF. J is TRBJ1-1 and V is TRBV7-2, with 7 bases matching TRBD1. The CDR3 covers 13 residues. Losses at the gene ends were 6 bases for V and 5 bases for J; bases not matched to a gene: 6. Per the germline V gene, CDR1 is SGHTA and CDR2 is FQGNSA.

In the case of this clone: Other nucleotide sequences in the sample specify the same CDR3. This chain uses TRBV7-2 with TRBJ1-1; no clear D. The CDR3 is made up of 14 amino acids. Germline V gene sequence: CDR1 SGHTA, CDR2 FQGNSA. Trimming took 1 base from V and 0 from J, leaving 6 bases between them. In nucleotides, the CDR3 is TGTGCCAGCAGCTTAGGGCAGATGAACACTGAAGCTTTCTTT. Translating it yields CASSLGQMNTEAFF.

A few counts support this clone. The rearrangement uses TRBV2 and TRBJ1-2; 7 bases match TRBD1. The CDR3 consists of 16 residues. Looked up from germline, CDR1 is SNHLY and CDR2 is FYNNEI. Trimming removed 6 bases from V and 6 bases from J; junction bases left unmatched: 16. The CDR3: CASRTRPQGTGDGYTF. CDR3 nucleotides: TGTGCCAGCAGAACTAGACCACAGGGGACGGGGGATGGCTACACCTTC.

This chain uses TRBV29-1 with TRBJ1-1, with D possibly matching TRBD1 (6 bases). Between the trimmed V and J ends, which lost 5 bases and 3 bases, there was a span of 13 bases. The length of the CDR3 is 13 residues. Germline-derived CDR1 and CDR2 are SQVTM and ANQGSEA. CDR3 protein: CSVTRDTHTEAFF. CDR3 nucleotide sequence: TGCAGCGTTACCCGGGACACGCACACTGAAGCTTTCTTT.

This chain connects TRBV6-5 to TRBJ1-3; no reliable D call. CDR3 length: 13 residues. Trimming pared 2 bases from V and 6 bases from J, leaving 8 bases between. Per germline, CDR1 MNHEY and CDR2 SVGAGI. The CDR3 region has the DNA TGTGCCAGCAGTTACGGCCGGGAAAACACCATATATTTT. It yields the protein CASSYGRENTIYF.

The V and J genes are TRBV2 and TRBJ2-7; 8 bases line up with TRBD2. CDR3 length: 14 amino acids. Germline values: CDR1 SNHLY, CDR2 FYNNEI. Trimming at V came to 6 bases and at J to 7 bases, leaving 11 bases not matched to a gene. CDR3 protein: CASRGPGGPMEQYF. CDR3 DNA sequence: TGTGCCAGCAGGGGGCCGGGGGGGCCAATGGAGCAGTACTTC.

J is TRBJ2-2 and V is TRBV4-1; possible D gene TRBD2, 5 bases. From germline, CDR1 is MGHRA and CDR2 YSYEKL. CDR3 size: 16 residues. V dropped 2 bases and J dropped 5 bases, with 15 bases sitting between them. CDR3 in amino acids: CASSQSARVATGELFF. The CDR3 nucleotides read TGCGCCAGCAGCCAATCGGCGCGGGTTGCAACCGGGGAGCTGTTTTTT.

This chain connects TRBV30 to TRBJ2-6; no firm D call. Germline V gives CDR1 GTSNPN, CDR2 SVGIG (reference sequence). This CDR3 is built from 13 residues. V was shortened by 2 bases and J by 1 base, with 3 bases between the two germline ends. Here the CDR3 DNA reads TGTGCCTGGAGTCCATCTGGGGCCAACGTCCTGACTTTC. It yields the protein CAWSPSGANVLTF.

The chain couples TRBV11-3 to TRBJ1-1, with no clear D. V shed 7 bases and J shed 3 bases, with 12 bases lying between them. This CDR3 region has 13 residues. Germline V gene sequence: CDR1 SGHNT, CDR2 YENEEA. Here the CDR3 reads CASTFSVDTEAFF. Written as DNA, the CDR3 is TGTGCCAGCACCTTCTCGGTGGACACTGAAGCTTTCTTT.

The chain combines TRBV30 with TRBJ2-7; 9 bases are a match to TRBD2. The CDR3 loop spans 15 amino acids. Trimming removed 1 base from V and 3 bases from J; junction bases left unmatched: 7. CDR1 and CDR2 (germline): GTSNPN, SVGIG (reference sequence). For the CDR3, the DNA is TGTGCCTGGAGTGACGGCGGGGGGGCCTTCTACGAGCAGTACTTC. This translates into CAWSDGGGAFYEQYF.

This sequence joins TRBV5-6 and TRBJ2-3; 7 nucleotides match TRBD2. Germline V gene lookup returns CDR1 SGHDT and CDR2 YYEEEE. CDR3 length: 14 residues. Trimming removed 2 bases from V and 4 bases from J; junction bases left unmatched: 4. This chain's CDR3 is CASSLVRGADTQYF. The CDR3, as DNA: TGTGCCAGCAGCTTAGTTCGGGGGGCAGATACGCAGTATTTT.

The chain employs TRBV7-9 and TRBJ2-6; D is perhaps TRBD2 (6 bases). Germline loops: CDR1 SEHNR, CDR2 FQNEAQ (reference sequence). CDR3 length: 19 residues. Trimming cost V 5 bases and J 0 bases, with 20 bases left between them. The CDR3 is CASSPKGGGINSGANVLTF. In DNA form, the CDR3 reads TGTGCCAGCAGCCCCAAGGGCGGCGGGATTAACTCTGGGGCCAACGTCCTGACTTTC.

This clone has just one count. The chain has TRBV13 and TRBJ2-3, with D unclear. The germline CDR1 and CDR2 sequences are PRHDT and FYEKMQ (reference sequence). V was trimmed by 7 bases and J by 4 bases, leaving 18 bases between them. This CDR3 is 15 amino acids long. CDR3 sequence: CASTNSRIGADTQYF. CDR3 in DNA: TGTGCCAGCACCAATTCTAGAATCGGCGCAGATACGCAGTATTTT.

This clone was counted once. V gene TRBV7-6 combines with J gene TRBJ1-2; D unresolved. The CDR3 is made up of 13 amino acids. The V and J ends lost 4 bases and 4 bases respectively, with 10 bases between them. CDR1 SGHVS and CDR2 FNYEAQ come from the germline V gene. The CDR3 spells CASSSAGSYGYTF. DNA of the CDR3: TGTGCCAGCAGCTCGGCGGGTTCCTATGGCTACACCTTC.

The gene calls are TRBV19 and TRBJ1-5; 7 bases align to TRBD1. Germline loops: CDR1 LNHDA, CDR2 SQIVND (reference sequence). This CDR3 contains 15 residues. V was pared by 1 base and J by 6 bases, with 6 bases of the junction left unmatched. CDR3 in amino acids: CASSIGYRGSQPQHF. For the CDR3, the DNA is TGTGCCAGTAGTATAGGTTACAGGGGATCTCAGCCCCAGCATTTT. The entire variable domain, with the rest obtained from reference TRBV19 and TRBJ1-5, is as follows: DGGITQSPKYLFRKEGQNVTLSCEQNLNHDAMYWYRQDPGQGLRLIYYSQIVNDFQKGDIAEGYSVSREKKESFPLTVTSAQKNPTAFYLCASSIGYRGSQPQHFGDGTRLSIL.

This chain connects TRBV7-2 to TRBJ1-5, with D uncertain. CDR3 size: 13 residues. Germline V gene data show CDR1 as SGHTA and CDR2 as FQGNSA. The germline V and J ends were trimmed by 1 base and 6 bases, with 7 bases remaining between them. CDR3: CASSLESGQPQHF. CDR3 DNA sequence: TGTGCCAGCAGCTTAGAGAGCGGTCAGCCCCAGCATTTT.

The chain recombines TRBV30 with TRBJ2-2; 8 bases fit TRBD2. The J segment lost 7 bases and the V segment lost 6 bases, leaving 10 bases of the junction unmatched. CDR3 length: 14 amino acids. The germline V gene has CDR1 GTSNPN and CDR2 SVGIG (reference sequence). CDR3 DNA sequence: TGTGCCTGCCCGGGACTAGAATTAATCGGGGAGCTGTTTTTT. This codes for CACPGLELIGELFF. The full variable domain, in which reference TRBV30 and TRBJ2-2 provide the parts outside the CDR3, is SQTIHQWPATLVQPVGSPLSLECTVEGTSNPNLYWYRQAAGRGLQLLFYSVGIGQISSEVPQNLSASRPQDRQFILSSKKLLLSDSGFYLCACPGLELIGELFFGEGSRLTVL.

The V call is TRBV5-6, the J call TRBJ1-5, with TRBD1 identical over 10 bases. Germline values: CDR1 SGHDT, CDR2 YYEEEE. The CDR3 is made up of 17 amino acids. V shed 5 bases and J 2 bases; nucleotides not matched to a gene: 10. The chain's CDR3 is CASSTAGTGDRNQPQHF. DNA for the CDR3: TGTGCCAGCAGTACGGCGGGGACAGGGGACCGCAATCAGCCCCAGCATTTT.

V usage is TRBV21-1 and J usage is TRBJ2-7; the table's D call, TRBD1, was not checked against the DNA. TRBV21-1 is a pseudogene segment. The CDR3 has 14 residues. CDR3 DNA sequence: TGTGCCAGCAGCAAACGCAGGGGCACTGGCGAGCAGTACTTC. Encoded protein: CASSKRRGTGEQYF.

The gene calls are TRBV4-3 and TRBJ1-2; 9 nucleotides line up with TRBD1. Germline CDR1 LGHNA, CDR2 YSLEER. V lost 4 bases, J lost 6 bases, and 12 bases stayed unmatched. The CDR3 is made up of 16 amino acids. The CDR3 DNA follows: TGCGCCAGCAGCCCAAGAGGGACAGGGACATTGCATGGCTACACCTTC. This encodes CASSPRGTGTLHGYTF.

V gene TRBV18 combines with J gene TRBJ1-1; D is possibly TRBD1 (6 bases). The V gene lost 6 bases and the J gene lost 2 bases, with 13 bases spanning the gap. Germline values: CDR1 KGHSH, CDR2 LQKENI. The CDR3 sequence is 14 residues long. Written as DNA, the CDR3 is TGTGCCAGCTCCCCGGACAGACAAAACACTGAAGCTTTCTTT. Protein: CASSPDRQNTEAFF.

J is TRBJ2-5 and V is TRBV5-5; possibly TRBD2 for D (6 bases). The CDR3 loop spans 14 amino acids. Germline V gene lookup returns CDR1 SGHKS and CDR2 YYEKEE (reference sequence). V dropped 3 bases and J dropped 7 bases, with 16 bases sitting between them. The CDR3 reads CASSSGLRVGTQYF. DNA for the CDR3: TGTGCCAGCAGCTCGGGACTCCGCGTAGGGACCCAGTACTTC.